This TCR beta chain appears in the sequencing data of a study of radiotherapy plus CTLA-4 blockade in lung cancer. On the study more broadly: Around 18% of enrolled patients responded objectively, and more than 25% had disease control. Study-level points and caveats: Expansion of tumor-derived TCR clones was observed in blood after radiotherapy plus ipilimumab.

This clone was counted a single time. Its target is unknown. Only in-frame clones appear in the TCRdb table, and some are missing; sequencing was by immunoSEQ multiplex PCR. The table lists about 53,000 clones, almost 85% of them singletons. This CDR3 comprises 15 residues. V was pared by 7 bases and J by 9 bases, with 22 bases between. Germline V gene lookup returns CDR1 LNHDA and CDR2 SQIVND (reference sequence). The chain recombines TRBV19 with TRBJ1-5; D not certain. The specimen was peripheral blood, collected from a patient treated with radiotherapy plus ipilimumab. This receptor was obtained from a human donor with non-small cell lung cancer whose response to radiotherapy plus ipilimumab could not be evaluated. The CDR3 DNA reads TGTGCCAGTAAAGAGGTGGGCGGGGAATATGCGCCCCAGCATTTT. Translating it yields CASKEVGGEYAPQHF.